The clone carrying this T cell receptor beta chain occurred a few times. This sample's treatment: randomized to nivolumab then ipilimumab (arm A) or the reverse (arm B). This sample is part of a study of sequential checkpoint blockade in melanoma. As for the study in general: After both sequences, patients received maintenance nivolumab.

Sequencing was performed with immunoSEQ multiplex PCR; in TCRdb, only in-frame clones are kept and a portion is missing. Of some 10,000 clones listed, 73% are singletons. Source: CD8+ T cells sorted from blood (inferred from file names), taken from a patient given nivolumab and ipilimumab in sequence. This sequence was found in a human donor with melanoma.

CDR3 sequence (DNA): TGTGCCAGCAGCTTGGTGGGACAGGCCTCTGGAAACACCATATATTTT. It translates to CASSLVGQASGNTIYF. The V call is TRBV5-5, the J call TRBJ1-3; 8 nucleotides match TRBD1. CDR3 length: 16 residues. Germline CDR1 and CDR2: SGHKS and YYEKEE (reference sequence). With V trimmed by 0 bases and J by 0 bases, 2 bases remained unmatched.